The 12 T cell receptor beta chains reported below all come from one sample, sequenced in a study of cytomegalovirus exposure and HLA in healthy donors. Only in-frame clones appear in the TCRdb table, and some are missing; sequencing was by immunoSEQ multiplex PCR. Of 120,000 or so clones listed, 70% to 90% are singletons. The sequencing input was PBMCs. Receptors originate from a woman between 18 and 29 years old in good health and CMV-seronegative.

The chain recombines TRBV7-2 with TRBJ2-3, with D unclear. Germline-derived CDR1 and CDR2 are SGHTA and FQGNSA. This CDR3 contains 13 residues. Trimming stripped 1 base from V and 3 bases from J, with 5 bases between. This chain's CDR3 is CASSLEATDTQYF. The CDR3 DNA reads TGTGCCAGCAGCTTAGAAGCTACAGATACGCAGTATTTT.

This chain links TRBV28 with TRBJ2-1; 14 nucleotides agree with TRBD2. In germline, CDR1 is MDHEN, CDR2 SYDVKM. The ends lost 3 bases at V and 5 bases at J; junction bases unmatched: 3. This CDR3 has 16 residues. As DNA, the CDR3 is TGTGCCAGCAGTTTTCGGGGACTAGCGGGAGACAATGAGCAGTTCTTC. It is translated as CASSFRGLAGDNEQFF.

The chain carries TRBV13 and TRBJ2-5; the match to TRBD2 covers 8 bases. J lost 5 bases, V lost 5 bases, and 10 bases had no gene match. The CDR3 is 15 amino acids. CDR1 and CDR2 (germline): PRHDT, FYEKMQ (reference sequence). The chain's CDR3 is CASSEGGLGGETQYF. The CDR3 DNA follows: TGTGCCAGCAGCGAGGGGGGACTAGGAGGGGAGACCCAGTACTTC.

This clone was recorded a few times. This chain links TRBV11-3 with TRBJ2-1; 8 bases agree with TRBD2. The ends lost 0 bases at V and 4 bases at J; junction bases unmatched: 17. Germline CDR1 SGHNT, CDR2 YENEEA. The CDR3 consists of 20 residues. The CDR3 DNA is TGTGCCAGCAGCTTAGATCCGGCAGGGGCCCTAGCGGGTTTTTACAATGAGCAGTTCTTC. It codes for CASSLDPAGALAGFYNEQFF.

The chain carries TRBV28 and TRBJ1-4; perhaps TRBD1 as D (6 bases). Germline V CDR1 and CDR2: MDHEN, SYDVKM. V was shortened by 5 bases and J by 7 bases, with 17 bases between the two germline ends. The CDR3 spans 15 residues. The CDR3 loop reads CASSQTGTSAEKLFF. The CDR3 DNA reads TGTGCCAGCAGTCAGACCGGGACATCGGCTGAAAAACTGTTTTTT.

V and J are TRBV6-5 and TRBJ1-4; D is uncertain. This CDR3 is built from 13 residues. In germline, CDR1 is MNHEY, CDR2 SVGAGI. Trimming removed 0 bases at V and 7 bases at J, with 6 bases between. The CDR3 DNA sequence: TGTGCCAGCAGTTACTCCACAGCTGAAAAACTGTTTTTT. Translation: CASSYSTAEKLFF.

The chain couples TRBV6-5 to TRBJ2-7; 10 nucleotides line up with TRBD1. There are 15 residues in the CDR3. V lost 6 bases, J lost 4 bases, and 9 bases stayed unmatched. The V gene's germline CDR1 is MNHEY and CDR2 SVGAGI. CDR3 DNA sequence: TGTGCCAGCAGACCAGACAGGGGGCACTCGTACGAGCAGTACTTC. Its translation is CASRPDRGHSYEQYF.

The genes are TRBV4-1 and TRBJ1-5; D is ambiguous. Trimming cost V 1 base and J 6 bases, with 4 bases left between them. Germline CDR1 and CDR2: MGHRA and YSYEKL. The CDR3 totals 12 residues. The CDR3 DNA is TGCGCCAGCAGCCAAGGGGCTCAGCCCCAGCATTTT. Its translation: CASSQGAQPQHF.

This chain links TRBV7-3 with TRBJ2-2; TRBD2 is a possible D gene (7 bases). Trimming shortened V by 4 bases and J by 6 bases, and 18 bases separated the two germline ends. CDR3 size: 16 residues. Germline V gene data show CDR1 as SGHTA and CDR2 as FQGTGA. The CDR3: CASSSTGRDTAGELFF. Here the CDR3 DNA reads TGTGCCAGCAGCTCCACAGGGAGGGATACCGCCGGGGAGCTGTTTTTT.

The CDR3 protein is CASSQSGGYSYEQYF. The CDR3 DNA is TGTGCCAGCAGCCAGAGCGGGGGGTACTCCTACGAGCAGTACTTC. The chain is built from TRBV7-3 and TRBJ2-7; 9 bases match TRBD2. V was clipped by 5 bases and J by 0 bases; unmatched bases: 5. Germline V gene data show CDR1 as SGHTA and CDR2 as FQGTGA. The CDR3 contains 15 residues. The variable domain in full, with the rest retrieved from reference TRBV7-3 and TRBJ2-7, is GAGVSQTPSNKVTEKGKYVELRCDPISGHTALYWYRQSLGQGPEFLIYFQGTGAADDSGLPNDRFFAVRPEGSVSTLKIQRTERGDSAVYLCASSQSGGYSYEQYFGPGTRLTVT.

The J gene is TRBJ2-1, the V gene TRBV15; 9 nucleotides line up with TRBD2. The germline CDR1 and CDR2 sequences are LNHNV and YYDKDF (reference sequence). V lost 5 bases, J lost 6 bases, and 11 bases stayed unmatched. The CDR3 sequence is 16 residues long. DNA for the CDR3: TGTGCCACCAGCCCCCACCGGGCGGGAGGGCCCAATGAGCAGTTCTTC. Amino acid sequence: CATSPHRAGGPNEQFF.

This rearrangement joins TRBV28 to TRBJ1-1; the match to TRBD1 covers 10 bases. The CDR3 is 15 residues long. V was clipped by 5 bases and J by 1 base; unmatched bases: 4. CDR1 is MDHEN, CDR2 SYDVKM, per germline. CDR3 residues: CASSPTGGQNTEAFF. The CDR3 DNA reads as TGTGCCAGCAGTCCGACAGGGGGCCAGAACACTGAAGCTTTCTTT. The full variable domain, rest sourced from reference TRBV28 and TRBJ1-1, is DVKVTQSSRYLVKRTGEKVFLECVQDMDHENMFWYRQDPGLGLRLIYFSYDVKMKEKGDIPEGYSVSREKKERFSLILESASTNQTSMYLCASSPTGGQNTEAFFGQGTRLTVV.